The present entry profiles one T cell receptor beta chain with its context. CDR1 is MNHEY, CDR2 SVGAGI, per germline. With V trimmed by 5 bases and J by 7 bases, 11 bases remained unmatched. The CDR3 is made up of 16 amino acids. This record comes from a study of blood T cell repertoires in COVID-19. Study-level information: Some COVID-19 samples were acute and others convalescent; all came from the United States, Italy and Spain.

Libraries were prepared by immunoSEQ multiplex PCR; TCRdb keeps only in-frame clonotypes and omits some of them. This table has hundreds of thousands of clones, roughly 84% appearing once. Participant ages covered about 18 to 89 years across 20 to 30 US areas. Assignments of participants to cohorts depended upon their own reported clinical history. Cohort 3 recovery required two negative PCRs, clearance, or symptom resolution. The TCR comes from a woman in her 30s who had recovered from COVID-19. The sequenced material came from PBMCs or T cells enriched from blood (not recorded which). The V gene is TRBV6-5, the J gene TRBJ1-2; 12 nucleotides agree with TRBD1. The CDR3 here is CASSNLPGQGALGYTF. The CDR3, as DNA: TGTGCCAGCAGTAACTTACCGGGACAGGGGGCGCTTGGCTACACCTTC.